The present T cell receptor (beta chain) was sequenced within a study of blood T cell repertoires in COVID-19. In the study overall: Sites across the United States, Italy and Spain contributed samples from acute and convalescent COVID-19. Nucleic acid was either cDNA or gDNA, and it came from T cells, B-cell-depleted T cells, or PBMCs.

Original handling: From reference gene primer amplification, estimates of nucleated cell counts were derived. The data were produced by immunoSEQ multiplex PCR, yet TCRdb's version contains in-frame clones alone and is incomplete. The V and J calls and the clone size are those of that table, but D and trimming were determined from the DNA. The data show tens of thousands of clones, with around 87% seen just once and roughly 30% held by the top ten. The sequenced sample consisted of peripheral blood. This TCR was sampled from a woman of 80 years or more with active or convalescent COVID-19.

Here the CDR3 DNA reads TGTGCCAGCAGTTTAACTACCGGGACAGGGGCTGGCTACACCTTC. Translating gives CASSLTTGTGAGYTF. The chain employs TRBV28 and TRBJ1-2; 10 bases fit TRBD1. Trimming cost V 2 bases and J 7 bases; bases outside gene matches: 7. From germline, CDR1 is MDHEN and CDR2 SYDVKM. The CDR3 length is 15 residues.